This T cell receptor (beta chain) was profiled in a study of T cells in Graves' hyperthyroidism and ophthalmopathy (dated by TCRdb to between 2018 and 2020). As for the study more broadly: Peripheral blood samples were taken at the time of initial diagnosis, prior to any treatment. To identify distinguishing TCR V-J signatures, a discovery cohort of around 98 patients was used, comprising 43 with Graves' ophthalmopathy and around 57 with stable Graves' hyperthyroidism. Prospective prediction of ophthalmopathy was tested in an independent validation cohort consisting of about 19 hyperthyroidism patients and over 15 patients who later progressed to ophthalmopathy. The approximately 98 discovery patients were randomly divided into training and test sets at a 7:3 ratio. The study also compared thyroid tissue and blood T-cell repertoires from over 5 Graves' hyperthyroidism patients. After blood sampling, hyperthyroidism patients were treated with methimazole at a starting dose of 30 mg daily, and ophthalmopathy patients were treated with high-dose intravenous methylprednisolone. The paper describes TCR Vbeta CDR3 sequencing of 140 or so peripheral blood samples, made up of 43 ophthalmopathy patients, roughly 80 hyperthyroidism patients and some 17 progressor patients. Findings and caveats that apply to the study as a whole: In cross-validation, a model built on a 13 V-J signature told ophthalmopathy apart from stable hyperthyroidism with roughly 87% sensitivity and about 81% specificity, and in testing the same model reached 80%/75%. Most expanded thyroid clonotypes (frequency above 0.001) were also detected in blood, a finding suggesting that blood repertoires may reflect thyroid immune responses. No statistical method was used to fix the sample size in advance, and group allocation was not hidden from the investigators. In validation, progression to ophthalmopathy was predicted by the model with 70% to 71% sensitivity and approximately 78% specificity, a median of about 6.4 months before onset.

Hyperthyroidism patients were newly diagnosed, had a disease duration of under 2 months, and were aged 18 to 65 years. Any patient with an uncontrolled infection, another autoimmune disease, pregnancy or lactation was excluded. Diagnoses were established on the basis of clinical symptoms, serum thyroxine and TRAb, thyroid ultrasound, and orbital computed tomography. Blood from progressor patients was drawn when they were first diagnosed with hyperthyroidism, before any ophthalmopathy symptoms appeared. PBMCs were separated from 10 ml of fresh peripheral blood using Ficoll-Paque density gradient centrifugation. Progressor patients were first diagnosed with Graves' hyperthyroidism and then developed ophthalmopathy during follow-up. Total RNA was extracted using Trizol reagent, and RNA quality was assessed on an Agilent 2100 Bioanalyzer. The TCR beta CDR3 regions were amplified from RNA transcripts. A first-round RT-PCR of the TCR CDR3 used the HTBI primer set with the Qiagen OneStep RT-PCR kit. The libraries were constructed in a second round of multiplex PCR and then size-selected and purified. Libraries were sequenced paired-end with 100 bp reads on an Illumina HiSeq2000. Processing in the source paper ran as follows. SOAPnuke was used to process the raw data, with reads discarded if the reads contained adapters or uncalled bases, had a mean Phred below 15, or lacked an exact constant-primer or identifier match. High-quality paired reads were merged with COPE v1.2.5, and unique nucleotide sequences were defined as clonotypes. MiTCR v1.1 was used to align clonotypes to the IMGT TRBV, TRBD and TRBJ reference segments. Analysis was restricted to V-J combinations with a frequency above 0.0001, which covered roughly 99% of repertoires. A TCS score was defined as the ratio between F50 (clonal expansion) and ExV (chaos), using BLOSUM62-based TCRdist between CDR3 peptides within each V-J. Welch's t-statistics and random forest reduced fewer than 600 V-J features to about 13, which were used in a naive Bayes classifier (R e1071). The raw public reads went through TCRdb reprocessing: fastp at Q25, MiXCR clone calling, in-frame beta chains kept. For every CDR3 protein sequence, its rows merge into one entry that carries the most common genes and DNA. TCRdb assigned the V and J calls; the authors' analysis was not used. The sample table shows roughly 580,000 distinct CDR3 sequences, and about 15% are seen once. The biggest ten clones account for 5% to 7% of the sample.

As for this clonotype: Which antigen it targets is not known. Base-call qualities are not available, and no considerably larger clone is one nucleotide away.

The germline V gene (reference sequence) supplies CDR1 DFQATT and CDR2 SNEGSKA. Trimming leaves V shorter by 0 bases and J shorter by 4 bases, with the junction holding 2 bases beyond the gene matches. The CDR3 spans 15 residues, from the cysteine through the phenylalanine. Of all the DNA, just the CDR3 is kept, 45 bases in frame from base 1. The chain couples TRBV20-1 to TRBJ2-1, with TRBD1 identical over 11 junction bases. The clonotype was recovered from a woman in her twenties or thirties with Graves' hyperthyroidism that later progressed to Graves' ophthalmopathy. Sequenced material: blood. CDR3 protein: CSARDGQGAYNEQFF. The DNA sequence is given as TGCAGTGCTAGAGACGGACAGGGGGCTTACAATGAGCAGTTCTTC.